The entry below describes one T cell receptor beta chain. These data are taken from a study of T-cell memory formation after mild COVID-19. TCRdb reanalysed the 5' RACE reads using MiXCR and keeps one entry per CDR3 protein. The sample shows over 350,000 distinct CDR3 sequences, approximately 15% of them seen only once. The V gene end was trimmed by 6 bases and the J gene end by 0 bases; junction bases not matched to a gene: 9. This CDR3 has 16 residues. Per the germline V gene, CDR1 is DFQATT and CDR2 is SNEGSKA (reference sequence). Sequenced sample: PBMCs or a T cell subset sorted from them (not recorded which). The clonotype was recovered from a man aged 18 to 30 who had mild COVID-19 (a few samples of this study predate the infection). Cell type and time point are not known. This sequence joins TRBV20-1 and TRBJ2-1; 9 bases fit TRBD2. In nucleotides, the CDR3 is TGCAGTGCCAGACTAGCGGACGGGGCCTCCTACAATGAGCAGTTCTTC. This sequence encodes CSARLADGASYNEQFF.